The 3 T cell receptor beta chains in this list originate from one sample, sequenced in a study of T-cell memory formation after mild COVID-19. TCRdb reprocessed the 5' RACE reads with MiXCR, giving one entry per CDR3 protein. The sample holds around 340,000 distinct CDR3 sequences, approximately 21% seen once. The sequenced sample was PBMCs or a T cell subset sorted from them (not recorded which). All receptors derive from an adult woman who had mild COVID-19 (a few samples of this study predate the infection). Cell type and time point are not known.

The chain couples TRBV29-1 to TRBJ2-1, with 7 nucleotides matching TRBD1. V was clipped by 6 bases and J by 6 bases; unmatched bases: 11. The CDR3 length is 14 residues. CDR1 SQVTM and CDR2 ANQGSEA come from the germline V gene. The CDR3 region is CSVVPGQTGNEQFF. The CDR3 DNA sequence: TGCAGCGTAGTCCCGGGACAGACGGGCAATGAGCAGTTCTTC.

This clonotype was seen at least ten times. This chain connects TRBV7-9 to TRBJ2-1; tentatively, D is TRBD1 (6 bases). The V end was cut by 5 bases, the J end by 5 bases, with 22 bases between. CDR1 is SEHNR, CDR2 FQNEAQ, per germline (reference sequence). CDR3 size: 17 residues. CDR3 sequence: CASSPRGGTQGHNEQFF. The CDR3 DNA is TGTGCCAGCAGCCCGAGAGGTGGGACACAGGGCCACAATGAGCAGTTCTTC.

The chain joins TRBV7-9 to TRBJ2-6; D unclear. Trimming took off 4 bases at V and 0 bases at J, with 7 bases between the two ends. Germline V gene lookup returns CDR1 SEHNR and CDR2 FQNEAQ (reference sequence). The CDR3 spans 15 residues. The CDR3 DNA follows: TGTGCCAGCAGCTCCCTCCACTCTGGGGCCAACGTCCTGACTTTC. Translating gives CASSSLHSGANVLTF.